Listed here is a single T cell receptor (beta chain). The antigen is not known. This CDR3 has 15 amino acids. V shed 4 bases and J 1 base; nucleotides not matched to a gene: 2. Germline V CDR1 and CDR2: SGHVS, FQNEAQ. PCR was performed using 60 Vbeta and 13 Jbeta primers. Clones were read by immunoSEQ multiplex PCR, and TCRdb kept only the in-frame ones, dropping some. The sample contains 120,000 to 150,000 clones, approximately 80% of which appear only once. The sample originates from a study of cytomegalovirus exposure and HLA in healthy donors. Notes on the study in general: An analysis was carried out later, and it reportedly showed fewer N-insertions in an Asian-associated ancestry cluster than the approximately 700-donor mean.

Sequencing input: PBMCs. The V call is TRBV7-8, the J call TRBJ2-5; 11 bases fit TRBD2. This receptor was taken from a boy aged 2 to 10 in good health and CMV-seronegative. The CDR3 DNA sequence: TGTGCCAGCAGCTCCGGGACTAGCGGCCAAGAGACCCAGTACTTC. Protein: CASSSGTSGQETQYF.